One sample yielded the 7 T cell receptor beta chains listed below, sequenced in a study of shared clonotypes between healthy human individuals (dated by TCRdb to about 2020). Libraries were prepared through the immunoSEQ multiplex PCR assay. The table comes from immuneACCESS by way of TCRdb, which keeps in-frame sequences with V and J called. Part of the clones is missing from these tables; in studies checked, under half for an unresolved V gene and the rest for unknown reasons. The sample yields over 1.5 million clones; under 99% were counted once. Together, the top ten hold 0.45% of the sample. Sequencing was done on a sample of naive CD4+ T cells sorted from blood. The intended sense of this specimen's cell subset or site label: CD45RA+ positively selected. These receptors were taken from a man aged 25-40 years in good health.

This chain uses TRBV7-2 with TRBJ2-3; D may be TRBD1 or TRBD2 (5 bases each). Trimming shortened V by 0 bases and J by 2 bases, and 6 bases separated the two germline ends. This CDR3 contains 14 residues. CDR1 and CDR2 (germline): SGHTA, FQGNSA. The CDR3 loop reads CASSLAGPTDTQYF. CDR3 sequence (DNA): TGTGCCAGCAGCTTAGCGGGACCCACAGATACGCAGTATTTT. Filled out from reference TRBV7-2 and TRBJ2-3, the complete variable domain reads GAGVSQSPSNKVTEKGKDVELRCDPISGHTALYWYRQSLGQGLEFLIYFQGNSAPDKSGLPSDRFSAERTGGSVSTLTIQRTQQEDSAVYLCASSLAGPTDTQYFGPGTRLTVL.

The rearrangement links TRBV10-2 to TRBJ2-7, with 8 bases fitting TRBD2. The CDR3 covers 14 residues. Germline V CDR1 and CDR2: WSHSY, SAAADI. The J segment lost 3 bases and the V segment lost 8 bases, leaving 9 bases of the junction unmatched. The CDR3 coding sequence is TGCGCCAGCGATGCAAGCGGGAGATTCTACGAGCAGTACTTC. This translates into CASDASGRFYEQYF.

The genes are TRBV6-5 and TRBJ1-1; D is unresolved. Per the germline V gene, CDR1 is MNHEY and CDR2 is SVGAGI. There are 13 residues in the CDR3. Trimming removed 6 bases from V and 1 base from J, with 9 bases in between. CDR3 residues: CASRKRRNTEAFF. Written as DNA, the CDR3 is TGTGCCAGCAGGAAACGGAGGAACACTGAAGCTTTCTTT.

The chain is built from TRBV2 and TRBJ2-1; 13 bases are shared with TRBD2. CDR1 and CDR2 from the germline V gene are SNHLY and FYNNEI. The CDR3 is made up of 16 amino acids. The V gene end was trimmed by 4 bases and the J gene end by 6 bases; junction bases not matched to a gene: 6. The CDR3 sequence is CASSGTSGSLSNEQFF. CDR3 bases: TGTGCCAGCAGTGGGACTAGCGGGAGTCTCAGCAATGAGCAGTTCTTC. Together with reference TRBV2 and TRBJ2-1, the CDR3 gives the full variable domain: EPEVTQTPSHQVTQMGQEVILRCVPISNHLYFYWYRQILGQKVEFLVSFYNNEISEKSEIFDDQFSVERPDGSNFTLKIRSTKLEDSAMYFCASSGTSGSLSNEQFFGPGTRLTVL.

As to this clone: Other DNA sequences in the same sample also yield this CDR3. The rearrangement joins TRBV5-1 to TRBJ2-3; 14 bases map to TRBD2. Germline values: CDR1 SGHRS, CDR2 YFSETQ. CDR3 length: 18 amino acids. Trimming cost V 0 bases and J 2 bases; bases outside gene matches: 5. This CDR3 reads CASSLGGLAGGSTDTQYF. The CDR3 nucleotides are TGCGCCAGCAGCTTGGGCGGACTAGCGGGAGGATCCACAGATACGCAGTATTTT.

The chain links TRBV6-1 to TRBJ2-7; D is possibly TRBD1 (5 bases). In germline, CDR1 is MNHNS, CDR2 SASEGT. The V gene lost 5 bases and the J gene lost 9 bases, with 14 bases spanning the gap. This CDR3 contains 12 residues. The CDR3 region has the DNA TGTGCCAGCAGTAAACCAGGGCGTGGGCAGTACTTC. Its translation: CASSKPGRGQYF.

V is TRBV5-1 and J is TRBJ1-4, with 9 positions matching TRBD1. Germline CDR1 reads SGHRS; CDR2 reads YFSETQ. V trimming: 5 bases; J trimming: 8 bases; junction bases outside the gene matches: 7. The CDR3 runs to 14 residues. The chain's CDR3 is CASSTGGVGEKLFF. CDR3 sequence (DNA): TGCGCCAGCAGTACAGGGGGCGTAGGGGAAAAACTGTTTTTT.